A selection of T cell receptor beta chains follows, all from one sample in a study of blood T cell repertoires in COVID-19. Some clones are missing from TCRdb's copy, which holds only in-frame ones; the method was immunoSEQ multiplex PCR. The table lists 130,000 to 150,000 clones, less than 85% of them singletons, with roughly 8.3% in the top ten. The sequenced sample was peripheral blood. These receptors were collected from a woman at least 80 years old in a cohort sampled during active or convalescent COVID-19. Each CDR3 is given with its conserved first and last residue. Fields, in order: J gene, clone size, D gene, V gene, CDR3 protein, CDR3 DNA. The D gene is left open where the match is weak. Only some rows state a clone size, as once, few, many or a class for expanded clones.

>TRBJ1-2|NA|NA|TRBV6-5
CASSPGFEVGYTF
TGTGCCAGCAGTCCAGGGTTTGAGGTTGGCTACACCTTC
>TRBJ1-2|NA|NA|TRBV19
CASIKTEAYGYTF
TGTGCCAGTATCAAGACAGAGGCCTATGGCTACACCTTC
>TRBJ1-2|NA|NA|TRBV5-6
CASSLAIEGLPSYGYTF
TGTGCCAGCAGCTTGGCCATTGAGGGCCTACCAAGCTATGGCTACACCTTC
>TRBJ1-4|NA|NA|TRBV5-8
CATELGPPNEKLFF
TGTGCCACGGAACTAGGGCCGCCGAATGAAAAACTGTTTTTT
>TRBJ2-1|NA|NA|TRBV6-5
CASSYSVWGGRDEQFF
TGTGCCAGCAGTTACTCGGTTTGGGGGGGGCGAGATGAGCAGTTCTTC
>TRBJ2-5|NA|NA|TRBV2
CASLRGGETQYF
TGTGCCAGCTTGCGGGGTGGGGAGACCCAGTACTTC
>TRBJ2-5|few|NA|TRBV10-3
CAISGPEETQYF
TGTGCCATCAGTGGCCCGGAAGAGACCCAGTACTTC
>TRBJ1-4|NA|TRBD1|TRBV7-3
CASSSDRVNEKLFF
TGTGCCAGCAGCTCGGACAGGGTAAATGAAAAACTGTTTTTT
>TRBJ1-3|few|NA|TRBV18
CASSPPSRPGNTIYF
TGTGCCAGCTCACCACCGTCCAGGCCTGGAAACACCATATATTTT
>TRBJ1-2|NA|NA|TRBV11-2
CASSLDFGQYGYTF
TGTGCCAGCAGCTTAGACTTCGGACAGTATGGCTACACCTTC
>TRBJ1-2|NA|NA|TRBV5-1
CASSLDEGLSGYTF
TGCGCCAGCAGCTTGGACGAGGGTCTGTCTGGCTACACCTTC
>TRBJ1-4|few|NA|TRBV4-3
CASSQDMGAGTNEKLFF
TGCGCCAGCAGCCAAGATATGGGTGCGGGCACGAATGAAAAACTGTTTTTT
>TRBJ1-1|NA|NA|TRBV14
CASRREVNTEAFF
TGTGCCAGCAGACGGGAGGTGAACACTGAAGCTTTCTTT
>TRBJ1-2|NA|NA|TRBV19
CASSLSRGIYGYTF
TGTGCCAGTAGCCTTAGTCGGGGGATCTATGGCTACACCTTC
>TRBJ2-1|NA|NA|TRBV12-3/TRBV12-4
CASSPGVQAEFF
TGTGCCAGCAGCCCGGGGGTACAAGCCGAGTTCTTC
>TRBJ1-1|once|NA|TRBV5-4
CASSLRQQNTEAFF
TGTGCCAGCAGCTTAAGACAACAGAACACTGAAGCTTTCTTT
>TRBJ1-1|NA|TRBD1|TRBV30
CASSRQGGLRGGTEAFF
TGTGCCTCCTCAAGACAGGGGGGATTGAGGGGGGGCACTGAAGCTTTCTTT
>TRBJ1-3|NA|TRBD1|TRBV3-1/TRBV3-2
CASSPIIPQGARNTIYF
TGTGCCAGCAGCCCCATCATCCCACAGGGGGCGAGAAACACCATATATTTT
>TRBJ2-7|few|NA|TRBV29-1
CSVLTGSSYEQYF
TGCAGCGTTCTAACAGGGAGCTCCTACGAGCAGTACTTC
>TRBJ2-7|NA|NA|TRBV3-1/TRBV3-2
CASSQDAKYEQYF
TGTGCCAGCAGCCAAGATGCGAAGTACGAGCAGTACTTC
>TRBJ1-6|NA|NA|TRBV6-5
CASSRTNYNSPLHF
TGTGCCAGCAGCCGGACAAACTATAATTCACCCCTCCACTTT
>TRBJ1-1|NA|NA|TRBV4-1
CASSQPLGQGRTEAFF
TGCGCCAGCAGCCAACCCCTTGGGCAGGGGCGCACTGAAGCTTTCTTT
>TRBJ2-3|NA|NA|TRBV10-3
CAISVREADTQYF
TGTGCCATCAGTGTCAGGGAGGCAGATACGCAGTATTTT
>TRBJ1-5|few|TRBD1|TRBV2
CASKGQVNQPQHF
TGTGCCAGCAAAGGACAGGTCAATCAGCCCCAGCATTTT
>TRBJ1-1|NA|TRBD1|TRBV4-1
CASSRRTGGDLNTEAFF
TGCGCCAGCAGCCGCCGGACAGGGGGGGATTTGAACACTGAAGCTTTCTTT
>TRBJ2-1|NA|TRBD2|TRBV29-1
CSVAQGLAGLDEQFF
TGCAGCGTTGCACAGGGACTAGCGGGTCTGGATGAGCAGTTCTTC
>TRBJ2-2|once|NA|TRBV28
CASSPTGKNTGELFF
TGTGCCAGCAGTCCTACAGGAAAAAACACCGGGGAGCTGTTTTTT
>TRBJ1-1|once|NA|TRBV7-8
CASTHRATMNTEAFF
TGTGCCAGCACCCACAGGGCAACTATGAACACTGAAGCTTTCTTT
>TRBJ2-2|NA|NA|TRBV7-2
CASRTGTMLTGELFF
TGTGCCAGCAGAACTGGGACAATGCTCACCGGGGAGCTGTTTTTT
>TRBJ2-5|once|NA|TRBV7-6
CASSASGHRSRTQYF
TGTGCCAGCAGCGCCTCGGGACACCGGTCGCGGACCCAGTACTTC
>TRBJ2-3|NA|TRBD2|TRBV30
CAWRGGGTDTQYF
TGTGCCTGGAGGGGCGGGGGGACAGATACGCAGTATTTT
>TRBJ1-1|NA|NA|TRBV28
CASSLARGGMNTEAFF
TGTGCCAGCAGCCTAGCTCGGGGAGGAATGAACACTGAAGCTTTCTTT